One sample yielded the 2 T cell receptor beta chains listed below, sequenced in a study of blood T cell repertoires in COVID-19. The assay was immunoSEQ multiplex PCR, and TCRdb's table has in-frame clones only and misses some. This sample has about 140,000 clones, with roughly four fifths found just once. Specimen: peripheral blood. All receptors derive from a woman over 75 with acute or convalescent COVID-19.

This clone occurred once. The chain is built from TRBV7-9 and TRBJ2-7, with 7 bases aligning to TRBD2. V lost 5 bases and J lost 2; bases outside the gene matches: 12. This CDR3 has 16 amino acids. Germline V gene sequence: CDR1 SEHNR, CDR2 FQNEAQ (reference sequence). The CDR3 spells CASSPRETSWPYEQYF. CDR3 coding DNA: TGTGCCAGCAGCCCTAGGGAGACTAGCTGGCCCTACGAGCAGTACTTC.

The DNA of the CDR3 is TGTGCCAGCAGCCCTAACAGGGTGGGATACGAGCAGTACTTC. This gives the protein CASSPNRVGYEQYF. The chain combines TRBV11-2 with TRBJ2-7; possible D gene TRBD1, 6 bases. Trimming pared 5 bases from V and 4 bases from J, leaving 15 bases between. The CDR3 runs to 14 residues. The V gene's germline CDR1 is SGHAT and CDR2 FQNNGV. Combining the CDR3 with reference TRBV11-2 and TRBJ2-7 gives the whole variable domain EAGVAQSPRYKIIEKRQSVAFWCNPISGHATLYWYQQILGQGPKLLIQFQNNGVVDDSQLPKDRFSAERLKGVDSTLKIQPAKLEDSAVYLCASSPNRVGYEQYFGPGTRLTVT.